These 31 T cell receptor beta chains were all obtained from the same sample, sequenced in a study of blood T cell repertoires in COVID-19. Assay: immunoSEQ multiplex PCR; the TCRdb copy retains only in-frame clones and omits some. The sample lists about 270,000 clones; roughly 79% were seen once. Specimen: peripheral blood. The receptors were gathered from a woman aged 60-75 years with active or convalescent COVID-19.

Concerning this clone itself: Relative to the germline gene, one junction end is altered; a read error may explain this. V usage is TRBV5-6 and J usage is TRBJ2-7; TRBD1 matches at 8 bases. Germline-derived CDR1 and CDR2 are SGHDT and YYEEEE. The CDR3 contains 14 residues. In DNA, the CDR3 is TGTGCCAGCAGATTGGACAGGGTACCGGACGAGCAGTACTTC. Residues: CASRLDRVPDEQYF.

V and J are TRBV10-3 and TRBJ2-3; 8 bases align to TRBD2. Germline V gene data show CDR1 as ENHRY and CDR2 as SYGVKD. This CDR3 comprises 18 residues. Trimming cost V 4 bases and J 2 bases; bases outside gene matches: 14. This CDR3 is CAISGLSIRGGDTDTQYF. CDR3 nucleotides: TGTGCCATCAGTGGCCTGTCGATCCGGGGGGGTGACACAGATACGCAGTATTTT.

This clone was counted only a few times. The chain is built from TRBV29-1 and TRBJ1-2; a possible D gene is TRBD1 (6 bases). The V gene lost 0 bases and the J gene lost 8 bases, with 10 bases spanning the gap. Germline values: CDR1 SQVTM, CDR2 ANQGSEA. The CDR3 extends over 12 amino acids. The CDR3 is CSVEEGAEGYTF. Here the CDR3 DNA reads TGCAGCGTTGAAGAGGGGGCAGAGGGCTACACCTTC. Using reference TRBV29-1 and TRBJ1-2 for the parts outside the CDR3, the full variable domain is SAVISQKPSRDICQRGTSLTIQCQVDSQVTMMFWYRQQPGQSLTLIATANQGSEATYESGFVIDKFPISRPNLTFSTLTVSNMSPEDSSIYLCSVEEGAEGYTFGSGTRLTVV.

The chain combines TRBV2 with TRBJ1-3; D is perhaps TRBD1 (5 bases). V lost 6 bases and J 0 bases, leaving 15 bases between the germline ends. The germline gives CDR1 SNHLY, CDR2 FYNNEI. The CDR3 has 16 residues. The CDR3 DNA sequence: TGTGCCAGCAGGGCCTACCAGGGAAGCTCTGGAAACACCATATATTTT. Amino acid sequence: CASRAYQGSSGNTIYF.

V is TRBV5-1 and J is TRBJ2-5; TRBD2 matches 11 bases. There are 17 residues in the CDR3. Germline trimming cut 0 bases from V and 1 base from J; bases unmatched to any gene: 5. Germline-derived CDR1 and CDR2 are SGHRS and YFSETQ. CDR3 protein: CASSLGVGTSGQETQYF. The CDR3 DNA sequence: TGCGCCAGCAGCTTGGGCGTCGGGACTAGCGGCCAAGAGACCCAGTACTTC.

Here the CDR3 DNA reads TGTGCCAGCAGCGTACTAGCGGGCACAGATACGCAGTATTTT. Residues: CASSVLAGTDTQYF. The chain is built from TRBV9 and TRBJ2-3, with 7 bases aligning to TRBD2. Germline loops: CDR1 SGDLS, CDR2 YYNGEE. The V gene end was trimmed by 1 base and the J gene end by 1 base; junction bases not matched to a gene: 0. The CDR3 runs 14 residues. Using reference TRBV9 and TRBJ2-3 for the parts outside the CDR3, the full variable domain is DSGVTQTPKHLITATGQRVTLRCSPRSGDLSVYWYQQSLDQGLQFLIQYYNGEERAKGNILERFSAQQFPDLHSELNLSSLELGDSALYFCASSVLAGTDTQYFGPGTRLTVL.

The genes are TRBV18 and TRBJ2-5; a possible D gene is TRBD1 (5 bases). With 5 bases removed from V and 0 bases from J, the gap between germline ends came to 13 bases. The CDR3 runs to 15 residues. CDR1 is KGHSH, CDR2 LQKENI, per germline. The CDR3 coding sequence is TGTGCCAGCTCATCATTTCAGGGAAACCAAGAGACCCAGTACTTC. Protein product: CASSSFQGNQETQYF. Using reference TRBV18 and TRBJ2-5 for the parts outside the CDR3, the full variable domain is NAGVMQNPRHLVRRRGQEARLRCSPMKGHSHVYWYRQLPEEGLKFMVYLQKENIIDESGMPKERFSAEFPKEGPSILRIQQVVRGDSAAYFCASSSFQGNQETQYFGPGTRLLVL.

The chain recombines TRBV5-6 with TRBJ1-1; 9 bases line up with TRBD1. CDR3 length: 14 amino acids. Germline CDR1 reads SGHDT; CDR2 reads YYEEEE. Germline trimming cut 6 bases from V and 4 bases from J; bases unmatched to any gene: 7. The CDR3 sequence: CASILTGGLTEAFF. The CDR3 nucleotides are TGTGCCAGCATCCTGACAGGGGGTCTCACTGAAGCTTTCTTT.

DNA of the CDR3: TGTGCCAGTAGTATTGGGACAGGGAGGGAGAGGCAGCATTTT. As protein: CASSIGTGRERQHF. V and J are TRBV19 and TRBJ1-5; TRBD1 agrees at 9 bases. This CDR3 spans 14 amino acids. Germline CDR1 is LNHDA and CDR2 is SQIVND (reference sequence). With V trimmed by 3 bases and J by 13 bases, 10 bases remained unmatched.

CDR3 nucleotides: TGTGCCAGCAGCCAAGATTTATCCCAGACCTACGAGCAGTACTTC. Protein sequence: CASSQDLSQTYEQYF. The V call is TRBV3-1 (or the pseudogene TRBV3-2), the J call TRBJ2-7; the D is unclear. In germline, CDR1 is LGHDT, CDR2 YNNKEL (reference sequence). There are 15 residues in the CDR3. Trimming removed 0 bases from V and 2 bases from J, with 11 bases in between.

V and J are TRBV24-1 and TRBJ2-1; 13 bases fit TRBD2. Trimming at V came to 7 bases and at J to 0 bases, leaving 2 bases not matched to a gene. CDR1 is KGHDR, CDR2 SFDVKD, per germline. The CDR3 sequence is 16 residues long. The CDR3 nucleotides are TGTGCCACCAGCGGGACTAGCGGGGACTCCTACAATGAGCAGTTCTTC. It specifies CATSGTSGDSYNEQFF.

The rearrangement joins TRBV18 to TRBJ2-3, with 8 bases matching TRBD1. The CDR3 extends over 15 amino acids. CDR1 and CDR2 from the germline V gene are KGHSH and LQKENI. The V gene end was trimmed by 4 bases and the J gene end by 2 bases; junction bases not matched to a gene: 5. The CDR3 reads CASSRTGHITDTQYF. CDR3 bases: TGTGCCAGCTCACGGACAGGGCATATCACAGATACGCAGTATTTT. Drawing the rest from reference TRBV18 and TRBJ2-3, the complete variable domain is NAGVMQNPRHLVRRRGQEARLRCSPMKGHSHVYWYRQLPEEGLKFMVYLQKENIIDESGMPKERFSAEFPKEGPSILRIQQVVRGDSAAYFCASSRTGHITDTQYFGPGTRLTVL.

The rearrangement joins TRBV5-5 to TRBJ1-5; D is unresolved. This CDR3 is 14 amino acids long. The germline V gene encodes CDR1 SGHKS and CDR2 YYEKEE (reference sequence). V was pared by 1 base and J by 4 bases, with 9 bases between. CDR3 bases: TGTGCCAGCAGCTTGTCAACGGTGAATCAGCCCCAGCATTTT. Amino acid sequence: CASSLSTVNQPQHF.

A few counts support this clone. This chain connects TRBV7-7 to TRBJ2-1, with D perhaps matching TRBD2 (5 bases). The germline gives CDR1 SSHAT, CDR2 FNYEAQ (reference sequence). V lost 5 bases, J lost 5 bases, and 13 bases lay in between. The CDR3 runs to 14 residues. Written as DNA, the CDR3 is TGTGCCAGCAGCCGCCTAGGGAGCCACAATGAGCAGTTCTTC. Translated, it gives CASSRLGSHNEQFF. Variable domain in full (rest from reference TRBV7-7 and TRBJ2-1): GAGVSQSPRYKVTKRGQDVTLRCDPISSHATLYWYQQALGQGPEFLTYFNYEAQPDKSGLPSDRFSAERPEGSISTLTIQRTEQRDSAMYRCASSRLGSHNEQFFGPGTRLTVL.

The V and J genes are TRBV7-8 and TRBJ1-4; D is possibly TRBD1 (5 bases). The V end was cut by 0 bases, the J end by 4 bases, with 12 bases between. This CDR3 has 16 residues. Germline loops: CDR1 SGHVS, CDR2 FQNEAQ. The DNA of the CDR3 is TGTGCCAGCAGCTTAGCGCATAGTCAGGGTAATGAAAAACTGTTTTTT. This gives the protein CASSLAHSQGNEKLFF.

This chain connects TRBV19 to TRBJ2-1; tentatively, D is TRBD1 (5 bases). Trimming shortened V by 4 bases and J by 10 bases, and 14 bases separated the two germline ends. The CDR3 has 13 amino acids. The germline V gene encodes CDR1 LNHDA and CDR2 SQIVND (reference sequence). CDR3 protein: CASSNGAPGEQFF. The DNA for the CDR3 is TGTGCCAGTAGTAATGGGGCCCCCGGGGAGCAGTTCTTC.

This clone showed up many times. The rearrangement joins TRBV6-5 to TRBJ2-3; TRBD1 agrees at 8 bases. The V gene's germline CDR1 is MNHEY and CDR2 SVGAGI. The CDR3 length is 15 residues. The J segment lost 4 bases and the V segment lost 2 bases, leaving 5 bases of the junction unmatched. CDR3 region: CASSYGSGGADTQYF. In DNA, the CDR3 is TGTGCCAGCAGTTACGGATCAGGGGGCGCAGATACGCAGTATTTT.

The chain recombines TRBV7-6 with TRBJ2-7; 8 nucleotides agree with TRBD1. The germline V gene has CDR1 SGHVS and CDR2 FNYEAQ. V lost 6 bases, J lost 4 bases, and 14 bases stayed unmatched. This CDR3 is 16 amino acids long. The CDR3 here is CASSFSRGQDTYEQYF. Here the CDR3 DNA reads TGTGCCAGCAGTTTTTCTAGGGGACAGGACACTTACGAGCAGTACTTC.

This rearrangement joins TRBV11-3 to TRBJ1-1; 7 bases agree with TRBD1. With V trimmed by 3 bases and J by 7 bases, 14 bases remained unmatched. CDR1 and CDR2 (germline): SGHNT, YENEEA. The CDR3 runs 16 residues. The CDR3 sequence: CASSFGTAAHSGEAFF. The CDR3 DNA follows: TGTGCCAGCAGCTTCGGGACAGCGGCTCACAGCGGTGAAGCTTTCTTT.

The CDR3 protein is CASSQDPRYGYTF. The CDR3 nucleotides are TGCGCCAGCAGCCAAGATCCCCGCTATGGCTACACCTTC. The chain links TRBV4-3 to TRBJ1-2; no firm D call. Deletions cut 0 bases from V and 4 bases from J, with 6 bases between. This CDR3 has 13 residues. Germline values: CDR1 LGHNA, CDR2 YSLEER.

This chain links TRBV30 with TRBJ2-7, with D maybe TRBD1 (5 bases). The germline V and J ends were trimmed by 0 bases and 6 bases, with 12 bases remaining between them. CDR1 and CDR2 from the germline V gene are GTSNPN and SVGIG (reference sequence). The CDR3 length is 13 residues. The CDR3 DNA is TGTGCCTGGAGTGTAGGCAGGGCGGCCGAGCAGTACTTC. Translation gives CAWSVGRAAEQYF.

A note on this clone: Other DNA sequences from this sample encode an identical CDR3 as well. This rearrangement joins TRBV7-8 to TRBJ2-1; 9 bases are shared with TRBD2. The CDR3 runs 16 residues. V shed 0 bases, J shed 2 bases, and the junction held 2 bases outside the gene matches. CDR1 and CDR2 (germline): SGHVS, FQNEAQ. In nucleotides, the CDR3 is TGTGCCAGCAGCTTAGCAGGCGGGGGGGCCTACAATGAGCAGTTCTTC. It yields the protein CASSLAGGGAYNEQFF.

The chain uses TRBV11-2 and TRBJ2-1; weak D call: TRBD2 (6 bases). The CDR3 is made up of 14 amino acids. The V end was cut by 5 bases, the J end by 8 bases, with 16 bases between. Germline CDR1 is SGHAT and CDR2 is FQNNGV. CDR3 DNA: TGTGCCAGCAGCGCTCGGGGGTGGGTCGATGAGCAGTTCTTC. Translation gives CASSARGWVDEQFF.

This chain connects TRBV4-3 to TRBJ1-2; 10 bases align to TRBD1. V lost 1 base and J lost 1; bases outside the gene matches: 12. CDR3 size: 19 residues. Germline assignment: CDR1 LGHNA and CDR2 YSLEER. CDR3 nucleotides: TGCGCCAGCAGCCAAGCTGTGGGGACAGGGGCCCCCTTTAACTATGGCTACACCTTC. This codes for CASSQAVGTGAPFNYGYTF.

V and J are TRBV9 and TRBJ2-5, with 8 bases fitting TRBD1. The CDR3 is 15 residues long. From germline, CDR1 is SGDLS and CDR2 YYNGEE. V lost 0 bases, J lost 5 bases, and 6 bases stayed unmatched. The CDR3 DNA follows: TGTGCCAGCAGCGTAGGGAACAGGGGGAGGGAGACCCAGTACTTC. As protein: CASSVGNRGRETQYF.

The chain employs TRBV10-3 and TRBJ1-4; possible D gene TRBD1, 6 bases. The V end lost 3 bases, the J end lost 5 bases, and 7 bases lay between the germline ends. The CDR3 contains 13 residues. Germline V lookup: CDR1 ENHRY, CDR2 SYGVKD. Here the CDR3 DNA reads TGTGCCATCAGTGACCAGGGGAATGAAAAACTGTTTTTT. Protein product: CAISDQGNEKLFF.

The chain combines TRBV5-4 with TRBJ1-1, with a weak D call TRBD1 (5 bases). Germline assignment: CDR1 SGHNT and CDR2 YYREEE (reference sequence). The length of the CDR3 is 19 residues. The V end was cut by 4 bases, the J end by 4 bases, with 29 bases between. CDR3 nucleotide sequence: TGTGCCAGCAGCCCTTTCGACCAGTACGAGCGGGGGTCCCTCACTGAAGCTTTCTTT. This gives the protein CASSPFDQYERGSLTEAFF.

CDR3 sequence (DNA): TGTGCCAGCAGCAGGGACAGGGGGCAGAGCTATGGCTACACCTTC. Translated, it gives CASSRDRGQSYGYTF. The chain has TRBV5-4 and TRBJ1-2; 12 bases agree with TRBD1. Germline values: CDR1 SGHNT, CDR2 YYREEE (reference sequence). Losses at the gene ends were 4 bases for V and 4 bases for J; bases not matched to a gene: 5. This CDR3 has 15 residues. Full variable domain (missing parts from reference TRBV5-4 and TRBJ1-2): ETGVTQSPTHLIKTRGQQVTLRCSSQSGHNTVSWYQQALGQGPQFIFQYYREEENGRGNFPPRFSGLQFPNYSSELNVNALELDDSALYLCASSRDRGQSYGYTFGSGTRLTVV.

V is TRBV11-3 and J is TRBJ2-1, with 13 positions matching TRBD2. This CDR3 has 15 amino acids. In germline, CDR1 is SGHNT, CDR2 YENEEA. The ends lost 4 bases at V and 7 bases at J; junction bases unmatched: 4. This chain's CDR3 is CASSSGTSGDNEQFF. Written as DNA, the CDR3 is TGTGCCAGCAGCTCCGGGACTAGCGGGGATAATGAGCAGTTCTTC.

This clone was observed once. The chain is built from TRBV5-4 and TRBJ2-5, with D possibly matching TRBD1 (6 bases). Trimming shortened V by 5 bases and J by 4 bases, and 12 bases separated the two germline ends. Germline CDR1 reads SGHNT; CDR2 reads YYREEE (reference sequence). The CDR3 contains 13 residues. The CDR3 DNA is TGTGCCAGCAGGGGGGACATTCGAGAGACCCAGTACTTC. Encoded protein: CASRGDIRETQYF.

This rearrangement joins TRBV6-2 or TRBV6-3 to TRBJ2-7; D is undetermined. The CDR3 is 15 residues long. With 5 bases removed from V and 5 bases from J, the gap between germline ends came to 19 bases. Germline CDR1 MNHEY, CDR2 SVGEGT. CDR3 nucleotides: TGTGCCAGCAGTCGCAACCCTACAGTGGGTAACGAGCAGTACTTC. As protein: CASSRNPTVGNEQYF.